These 5 T cell receptor beta chains share one sample of origin, sequenced in a study of read filtering for tumor transcriptome and immune sequencing. From roughly 390 ng of RNA, a library with molecular barcoded alpha/delta and beta/gamma adaptors was made. MiXCR, run by TCRdb on the reads, gives a single entry per CDR3 protein. The sample holds almost 40,000 distinct CDR3 sequences, around 15% seen once. The material sequenced was a population of CD138-negative cells sorted from bone marrow. All receptors derive from a donor at least 40 years old with multiple myeloma.

This clonotype was seen at least ten times. J is TRBJ1-1 and V is TRBV6-1; D is unresolved. CDR3 size: 13 residues. V was pared by 11 bases and J by 2 bases, with 15 bases between. The V gene's germline CDR1 is MNHNS and CDR2 SASEGT. The CDR3 DNA sequence: TGTGCCGAGAAGGCGGAGCTAAACACTGAAGCTTTCTTT. The encoded protein is CAEKAELNTEAFF.

This clonotype was seen at least ten times. The V gene is TRBV4-3, the J gene TRBJ2-2, with a weak D call TRBD1 (6 bases). The CDR3 spans 17 residues. Germline values: CDR1 LGHNA, CDR2 YSLEER. Trimming took 1 base from V and 4 from J, leaving 16 bases between them. As DNA, the CDR3 is TGCGCCAGCAGCCAAGGGGGGCTAGGCGTTGGCACCGGGGAGCTGTTTTTT. This codes for CASSQGGLGVGTGELFF.

This clonotype came up a few times. A read error likely explains this, since a far larger clone differs by one base. Since no conserved phenylalanine or tryptophan closes the CDR3, a read error is the likely cause. This rearrangement joins TRBV6-5 to TRBJ2-1; no firm D call. The CDR3 consists of 11 residues. Trimming took 5 bases from V and 8 from J, leaving 7 bases between them. Per the germline V gene, CDR1 is MNHEY and CDR2 is SVGAGI. The CDR3 DNA reads TGTGCCAGCAGTGAAAGTGATGAGCAGTTCCTC. It translates to CASSESDEQFL.

This clonotype was observed many times. This chain connects TRBV5-4 to TRBJ1-2; possible D gene TRBD1, 6 bases. The CDR3 has 16 amino acids. V lost 4 bases to trimming and J lost 4 bases, with 20 bases between them. Per germline, CDR1 SGHNT and CDR2 YYREEE (reference sequence). This CDR3 reads CASSLGSLGGGYGYTF. As DNA, the CDR3 is TGTGCCAGCAGCCTAGGGTCCCTGGGGGGCGGCTATGGCTACACCTTC. Full variable domain (missing parts from reference TRBV5-4 and TRBJ1-2): ETGVTQSPTHLIKTRGQQVTLRCSSQSGHNTVSWYQQALGQGPQFIFQYYREEENGRGNFPPRFSGLQFPNYSSELNVNALELDDSALYLCASSLGSLGGGYGYTFGSGTRLTVV.

This clonotype was seen a few times. The chain employs TRBV6-1 and TRBJ2-3; D gene uncertain. Germline loops: CDR1 MNHNS, CDR2 SASEGT. The CDR3 contains 11 residues. V was shortened by 6 bases and J by 0 bases, with 1 base between the two germline ends. The CDR3 spells CASRSTDTQYF. The CDR3 DNA follows: TGTGCCAGCAGGAGCACAGATACGCAGTATTTT.